Presented here are 9 T cell receptor beta chains from one specimen sequenced in a study of glioma-infiltrating T cells after dendritic cell vaccination. Time point described: after dendritic cell vaccination, including at tumor progression/relapse. Using immunoSEQ multiplex PCR, the repertoire was profiled, and TCRdb retains in-frame clones only, with some absent. This table has tens of thousands of clones, around 85% appearing once. Sequencing was performed on blood, taken after dendritic cell vaccination. Every receptor here comes from a human donor with glioblastoma.

The chain carries TRBV19 and TRBJ2-5; a weak D match, TRBD1 (6 bases). Germline CDR1 LNHDA, CDR2 SQIVND (reference sequence). The length of the CDR3 is 14 residues. Trimming stripped 6 bases from V and 5 bases from J, with 16 bases between. In DNA, the CDR3 is TGTGCCAGTAGGAAGGGACAACTTGCGGAGACCCAGTACTTC. Amino acid sequence: CASRKGQLAETQYF. Looking up the rest from reference TRBV19 and TRBJ2-5 gives the full variable domain: DGGITQSPKYLFRKEGQNVTLSCEQNLNHDAMYWYRQDPGQGLRLIYYSQIVNDFQKGDIAEGYSVSREKKESFPLTVTSAQKNPTAFYLCASRKGQLAETQYFGPGTRLLVL.

The chain links TRBV6-1 to TRBJ2-7, with TRBD2 identical over 9 bases. The CDR3 contains 15 residues. V was pared by 3 bases and J by 4 bases, with 7 bases of the junction left unmatched. Per germline, CDR1 MNHNS and CDR2 SASEGT. CDR3 DNA: TGTGCCAGCAGTGAGTCGCCTAGCGGGATTTACGAGCAGTACTTC. Protein product: CASSESPSGIYEQYF.

The rearrangement joins TRBV27 to TRBJ1-1, with D hard to call. Trimming removed 6 bases at V and 4 bases at J, with 15 bases between. The CDR3 length is 14 residues. Germline V gives CDR1 MNHEY, CDR2 SMNVEV (reference sequence). Written as DNA, the CDR3 is TGTGCCAGCAGGGCGGGAGTCACGGGCACTGAAGCTTTCTTT. Translated: CASRAGVTGTEAFF.

The chain uses TRBV30 and TRBJ2-3; 7 positions agree with TRBD2. The trim removed 5 bases at V and 1 base at J, leaving 21 bases unmatched. The length of the CDR3 is 19 residues. Germline V gene data show CDR1 as GTSNPN and CDR2 as SVGIG (reference sequence). The CDR3 reads CAWRPSLTSKGGRTDTQYF. CDR3 nucleotides: TGTGCCTGGCGACCCTCATTGACATCTAAGGGAGGGCGCACAGATACGCAGTATTTT. The full variable domain, its missing parts supplied by reference TRBV30 and TRBJ2-3, is SQTIHQWPATLVQPVGSPLSLECTVEGTSNPNLYWYRQAAGRGLQLLFYSVGIGQISSEVPQNLSASRPQDRQFILSSKKLLLSDSGFYLCAWRPSLTSKGGRTDTQYFGPGTRLTVL.

The chain is built from TRBV7-2 and TRBJ1-1, with D possibly matching TRBD1 (6 bases). This CDR3 region has 13 residues. Germline loops: CDR1 SGHTA, CDR2 FQGNSA. V was clipped by 6 bases and J by 4 bases, with 12 bases between them. CDR3 DNA sequence: TGTGCCAGCAGGCGAGACAGGTCCACTGAAGCTTTCTTT. It codes for CASRRDRSTEAFF.

The V and J genes are TRBV7-9 and TRBJ2-7; 14 positions match TRBD2. Trimming cost V 5 bases and J 9 bases; bases outside gene matches: 6. The CDR3 totals 14 residues. Germline V lookup: CDR1 SEHNR, CDR2 FQNEAQ (reference sequence). CDR3 in amino acids: CASSPGLAGGGQYF. CDR3 sequence (DNA): TGTGCCAGCAGCCCTGGACTAGCGGGAGGCGGGCAGTACTTC.

This clone showed up many times. This chain uses TRBV19 with TRBJ2-7; TRBD1 matches at 7 bases. Germline V gene sequence: CDR1 LNHDA, CDR2 SQIVND (reference sequence). The CDR3 is made up of 17 amino acids. Losses at the gene ends were 0 bases for V and 3 bases for J; bases not matched to a gene: 11. This CDR3 reads CASSIDAWPGQNYEQYF. Written as DNA, the CDR3 is TGTGCCAGTAGTATAGATGCCTGGCCGGGACAGAACTACGAGCAGTACTTC.

The rearrangement uses TRBV27 and TRBJ2-7, with a possible D match to TRBD2 (6 bases). The CDR3 has 15 amino acids. With 3 bases removed from V and 4 bases from J, the gap between germline ends came to 16 bases. Germline assignment: CDR1 MNHEY and CDR2 SMNVEV (reference sequence). This CDR3 is CASSLRGGALYEQYF. CDR3 DNA: TGTGCCAGCAGTTTGAGGGGCGGGGCCCTTTACGAGCAGTACTTC.

The chain recombines TRBV21-1 with TRBJ2-1; the D call TRBD2 from the table was never checked on the DNA. TRBV21-1 has pseudogene status. The CDR3 spans 18 residues. The CDR3 reads CASSKESDSGYSYNEQFF. The CDR3 DNA reads TGTGCCAGCAGCAAAGAATCCGATAGCGGGTATTCCTACAATGAGCAGTTCTTC.